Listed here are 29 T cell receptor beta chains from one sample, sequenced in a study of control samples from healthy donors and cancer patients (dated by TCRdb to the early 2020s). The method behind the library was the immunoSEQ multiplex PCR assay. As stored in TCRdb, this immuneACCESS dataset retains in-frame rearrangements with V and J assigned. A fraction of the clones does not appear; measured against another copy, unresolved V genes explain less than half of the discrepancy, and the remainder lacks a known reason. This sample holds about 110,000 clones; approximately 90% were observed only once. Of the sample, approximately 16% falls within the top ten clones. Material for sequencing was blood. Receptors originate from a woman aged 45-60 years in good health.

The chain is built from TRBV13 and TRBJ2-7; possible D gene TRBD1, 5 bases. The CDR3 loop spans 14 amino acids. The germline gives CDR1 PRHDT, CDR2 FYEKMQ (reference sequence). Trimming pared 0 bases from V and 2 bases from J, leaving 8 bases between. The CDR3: CASSLGTAAYEQYF. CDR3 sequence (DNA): TGTGCCAGCAGCTTAGGGACAGCAGCCTACGAGCAGTACTTC. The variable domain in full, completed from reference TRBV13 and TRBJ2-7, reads AAGVIQSPRHLIKEKRETATLKCYPIPRHDTVYWYQQGPGQDPQFLISFYEKMQSDKGSIPDRFSAQQFSDYHSELNMSSLELGDSALYFCASSLGTAAYEQYFGPGTRLTVT.

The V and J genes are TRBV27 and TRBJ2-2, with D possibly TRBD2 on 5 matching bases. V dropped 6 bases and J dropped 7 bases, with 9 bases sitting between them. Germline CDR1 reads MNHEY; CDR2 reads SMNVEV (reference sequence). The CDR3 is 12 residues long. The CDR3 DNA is TGTGCCAGCAGGGCCGGGGTCGGGGAGCTGTTTTTT. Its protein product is CASRAGVGELFF.

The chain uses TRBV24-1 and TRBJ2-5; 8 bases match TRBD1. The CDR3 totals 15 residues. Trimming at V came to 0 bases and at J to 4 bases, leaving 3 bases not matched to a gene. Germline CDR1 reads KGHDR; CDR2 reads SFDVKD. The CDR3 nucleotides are TGTGCCACCAGTGATTTGGGACAGGGAGTAGAGACCCAGTACTTC. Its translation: CATSDLGQGVETQYF.

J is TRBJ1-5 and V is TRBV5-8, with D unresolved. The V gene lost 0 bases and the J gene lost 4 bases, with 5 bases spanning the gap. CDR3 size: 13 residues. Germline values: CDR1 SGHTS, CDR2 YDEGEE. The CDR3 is CASSLDRNQPQHF. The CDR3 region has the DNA TGTGCCAGCAGCTTGGACCGAAATCAGCCCCAGCATTTT.

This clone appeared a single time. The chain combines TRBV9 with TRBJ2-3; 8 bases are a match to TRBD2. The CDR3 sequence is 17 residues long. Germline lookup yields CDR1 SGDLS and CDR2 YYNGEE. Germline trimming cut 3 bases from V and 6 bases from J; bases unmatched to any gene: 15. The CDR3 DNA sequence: TGTGCCAGCAGCGCTAAGTTTCGGGAGGGCCTTCGGGATACGCAGTATTTT. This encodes CASSAKFREGLRDTQYF.

The CDR3 DNA is TGTGCCACCAGTAAGGGACAGGGAAGGGCCAACGTCCTGACTTTC. Translated: CATSKGQGRANVLTF. J is TRBJ2-6 and V is TRBV24-1; 9 bases line up with TRBD1. The CDR3 spans 15 residues. The trim removed 6 bases at V and 5 bases at J, leaving 4 bases unmatched. The germline V gene encodes CDR1 KGHDR and CDR2 SFDVKD.

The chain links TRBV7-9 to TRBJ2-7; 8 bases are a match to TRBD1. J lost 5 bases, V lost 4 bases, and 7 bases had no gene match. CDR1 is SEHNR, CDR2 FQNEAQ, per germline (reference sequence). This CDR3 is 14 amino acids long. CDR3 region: CASSSAGGPHEQYV. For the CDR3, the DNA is TGTGCCAGCAGCTCGGCAGGGGGCCCCCACGAGCAGTACGTC.

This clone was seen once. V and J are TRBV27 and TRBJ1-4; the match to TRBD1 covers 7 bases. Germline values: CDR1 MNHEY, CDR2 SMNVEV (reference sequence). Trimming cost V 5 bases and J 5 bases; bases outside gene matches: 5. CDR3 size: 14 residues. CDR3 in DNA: TGTGCCAGCAGTCCGGGACAGCGAAATGAAAAACTGTTTTTT. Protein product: CASSPGQRNEKLFF.

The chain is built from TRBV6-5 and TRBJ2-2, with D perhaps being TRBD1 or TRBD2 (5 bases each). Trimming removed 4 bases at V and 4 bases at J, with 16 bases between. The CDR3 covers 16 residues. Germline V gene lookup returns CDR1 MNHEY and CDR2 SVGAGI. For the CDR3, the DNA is TGTGCCAGCAGTTTAGGACGAGGGGTAGCCACCGGGGAGCTGTTTTTT. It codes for CASSLGRGVATGELFF.

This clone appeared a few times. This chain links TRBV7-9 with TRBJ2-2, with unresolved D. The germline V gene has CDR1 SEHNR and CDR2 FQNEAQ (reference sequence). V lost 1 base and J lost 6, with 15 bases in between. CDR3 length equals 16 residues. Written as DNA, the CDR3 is TGTGCCAGCAGCTTAGGGTGGCCAGGAATTGCCGGGGAGCTGTTTTTT. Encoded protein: CASSLGWPGIAGELFF.

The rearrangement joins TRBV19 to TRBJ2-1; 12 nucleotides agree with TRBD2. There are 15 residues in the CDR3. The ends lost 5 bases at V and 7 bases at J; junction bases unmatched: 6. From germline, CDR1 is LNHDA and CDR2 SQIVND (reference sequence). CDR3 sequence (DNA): TGTGCCAGTAGTGTGACTAGCGGGGGTACTAATGAGCAGTTCTTC. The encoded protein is CASSVTSGGTNEQFF.

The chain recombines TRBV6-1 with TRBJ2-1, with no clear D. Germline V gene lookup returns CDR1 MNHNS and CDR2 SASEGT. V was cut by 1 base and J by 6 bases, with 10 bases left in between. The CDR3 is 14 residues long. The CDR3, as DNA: TGTGCCAGCAGTGAAGTCGGGCTTCTCAATGAGCAGTTCTTC. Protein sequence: CASSEVGLLNEQFF.

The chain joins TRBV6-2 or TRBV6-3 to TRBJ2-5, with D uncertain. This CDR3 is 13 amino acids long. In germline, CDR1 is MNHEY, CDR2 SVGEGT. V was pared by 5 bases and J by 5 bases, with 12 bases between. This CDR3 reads CASSPGIWETQYF. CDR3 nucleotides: TGTGCCAGCAGTCCCGGCATTTGGGAGACCCAGTACTTC.

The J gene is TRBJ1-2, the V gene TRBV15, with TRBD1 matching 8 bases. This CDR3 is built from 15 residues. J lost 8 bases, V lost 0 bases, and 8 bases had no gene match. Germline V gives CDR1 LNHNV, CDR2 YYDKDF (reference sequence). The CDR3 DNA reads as TGTGCCACCAGCAGAGATTGGGACAGGAGGAGAGGCTACACCTTC. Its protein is CATSRDWDRRRGYTF.

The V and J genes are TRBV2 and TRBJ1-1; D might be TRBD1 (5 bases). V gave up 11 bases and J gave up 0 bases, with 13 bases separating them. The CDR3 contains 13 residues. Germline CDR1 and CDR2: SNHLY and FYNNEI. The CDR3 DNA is TGTGCCGAAAGGGGAGGGATGAACACTGAAGCTTTCTTT. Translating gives CAERGGMNTEAFF. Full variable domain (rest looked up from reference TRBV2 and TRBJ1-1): EPEVTQTPSHQVTQMGQEVILRCVPISNHLYFYWYRQILGQKVEFLVSFYNNEISEKSEIFDDQFSVERPDGSNFTLKIRSTKLEDSAMYFCAERGGMNTEAFFGQGTRLTVV.

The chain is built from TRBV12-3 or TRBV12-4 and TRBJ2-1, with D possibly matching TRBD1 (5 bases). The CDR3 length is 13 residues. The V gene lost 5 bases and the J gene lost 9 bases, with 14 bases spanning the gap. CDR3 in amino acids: CASSRSAQGEQFF. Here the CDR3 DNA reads TGTGCCAGCAGTCGCAGTGCCCAGGGTGAGCAGTTCTTC.

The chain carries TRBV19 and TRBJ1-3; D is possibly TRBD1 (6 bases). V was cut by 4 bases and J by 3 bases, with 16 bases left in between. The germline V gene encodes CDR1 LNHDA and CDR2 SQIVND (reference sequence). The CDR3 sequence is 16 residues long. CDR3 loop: CASSTPGKTGGNTIYF. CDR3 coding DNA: TGTGCCAGTAGTACCCCCGGGAAGACAGGTGGAAACACCATATATTTT.

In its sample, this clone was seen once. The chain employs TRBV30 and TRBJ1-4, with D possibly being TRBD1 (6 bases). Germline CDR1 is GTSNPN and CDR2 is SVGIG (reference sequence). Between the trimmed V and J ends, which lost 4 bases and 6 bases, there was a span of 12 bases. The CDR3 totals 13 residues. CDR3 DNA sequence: TGTGCCTGGACAGGGGAAATTGATGAAAAACTGTTTTTT. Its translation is CAWTGEIDEKLFF.

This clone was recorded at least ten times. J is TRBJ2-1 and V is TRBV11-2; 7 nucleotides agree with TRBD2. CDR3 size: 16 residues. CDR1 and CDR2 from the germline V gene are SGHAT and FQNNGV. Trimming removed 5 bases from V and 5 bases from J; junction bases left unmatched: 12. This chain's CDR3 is CASSPLSGPRHNEQFF. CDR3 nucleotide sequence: TGTGCCAGCAGCCCACTTAGCGGGCCCCGCCACAATGAGCAGTTCTTC. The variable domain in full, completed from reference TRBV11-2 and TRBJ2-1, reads EAGVAQSPRYKIIEKRQSVAFWCNPISGHATLYWYQQILGQGPKLLIQFQNNGVVDDSQLPKDRFSAERLKGVDSTLKIQPAKLEDSAVYLCASSPLSGPRHNEQFFGPGTRLTVL.

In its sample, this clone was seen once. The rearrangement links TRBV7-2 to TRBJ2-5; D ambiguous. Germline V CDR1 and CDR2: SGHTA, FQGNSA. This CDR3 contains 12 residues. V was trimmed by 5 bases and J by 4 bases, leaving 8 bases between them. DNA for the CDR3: TGTGCCAGCAGCCCCCAGAGAGAGACCCAGTACTTC. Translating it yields CASSPQRETQYF.

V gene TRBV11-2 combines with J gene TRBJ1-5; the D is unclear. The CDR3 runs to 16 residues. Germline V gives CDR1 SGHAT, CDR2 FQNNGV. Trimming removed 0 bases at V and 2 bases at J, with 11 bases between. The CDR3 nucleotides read TGTGCCAGCAGCTTAGACTCACGGATTCGCAATCAGCCCCAGCATTTT. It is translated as CASSLDSRIRNQPQHF.

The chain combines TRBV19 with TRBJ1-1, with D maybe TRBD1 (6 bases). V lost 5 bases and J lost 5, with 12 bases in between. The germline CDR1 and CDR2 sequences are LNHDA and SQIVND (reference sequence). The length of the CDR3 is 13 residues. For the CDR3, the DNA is TGTGCCAGTAGTCGTACAGGGAGGACTGAAGCTTTCTTT. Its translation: CASSRTGRTEAFF. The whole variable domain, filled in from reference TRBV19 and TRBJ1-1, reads DGGITQSPKYLFRKEGQNVTLSCEQNLNHDAMYWYRQDPGQGLRLIYYSQIVNDFQKGDIAEGYSVSREKKESFPLTVTSAQKNPTAFYLCASSRTGRTEAFFGQGTRLTVV.

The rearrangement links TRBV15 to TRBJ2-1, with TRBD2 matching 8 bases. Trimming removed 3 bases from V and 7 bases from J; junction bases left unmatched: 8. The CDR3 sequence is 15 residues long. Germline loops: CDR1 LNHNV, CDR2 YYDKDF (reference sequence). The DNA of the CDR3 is TGTGCCACCAGCAGTCCGGGACTAGTTAAGAATGAGCAGTTCTTC. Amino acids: CATSSPGLVKNEQFF.

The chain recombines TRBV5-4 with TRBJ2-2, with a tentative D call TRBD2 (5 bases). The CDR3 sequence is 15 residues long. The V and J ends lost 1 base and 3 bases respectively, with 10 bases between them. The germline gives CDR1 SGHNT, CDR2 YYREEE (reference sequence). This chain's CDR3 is CASSLRLADTGELFF. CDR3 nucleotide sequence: TGTGCCAGCAGCTTGCGGCTAGCAGACACCGGGGAGCTGTTTTTT.

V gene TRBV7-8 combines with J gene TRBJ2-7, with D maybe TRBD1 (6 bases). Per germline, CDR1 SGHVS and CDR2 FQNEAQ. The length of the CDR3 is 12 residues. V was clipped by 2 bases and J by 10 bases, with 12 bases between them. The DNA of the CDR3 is TGTGCCAGCAGCTTAATTGGGGACAAACAGTACTTC. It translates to CASSLIGDKQYF.

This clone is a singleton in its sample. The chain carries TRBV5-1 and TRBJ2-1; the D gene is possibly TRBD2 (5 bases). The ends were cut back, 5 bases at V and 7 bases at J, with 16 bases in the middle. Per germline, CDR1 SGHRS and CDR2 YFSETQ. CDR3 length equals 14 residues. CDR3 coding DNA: TGCGCCAGCAGGGGCGGGCCGTCTAATAATGAGCAGTTCTTC. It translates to CASRGGPSNNEQFF.

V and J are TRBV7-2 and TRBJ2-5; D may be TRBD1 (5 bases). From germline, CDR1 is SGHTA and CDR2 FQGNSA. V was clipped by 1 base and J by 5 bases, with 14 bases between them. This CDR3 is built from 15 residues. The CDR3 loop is CASSLGVRAEETQYF. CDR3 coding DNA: TGTGCCAGCAGCTTAGGGGTCAGGGCCGAGGAGACCCAGTACTTC.

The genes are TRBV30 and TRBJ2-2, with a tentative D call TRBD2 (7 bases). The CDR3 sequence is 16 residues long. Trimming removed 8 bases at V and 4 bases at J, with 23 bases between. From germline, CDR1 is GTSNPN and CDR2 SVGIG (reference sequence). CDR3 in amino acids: CAKELGGGITTGELFF. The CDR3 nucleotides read TGTGCCAAAGAATTGGGAGGGGGTATTACCACCGGGGAGCTGTTTTTT.

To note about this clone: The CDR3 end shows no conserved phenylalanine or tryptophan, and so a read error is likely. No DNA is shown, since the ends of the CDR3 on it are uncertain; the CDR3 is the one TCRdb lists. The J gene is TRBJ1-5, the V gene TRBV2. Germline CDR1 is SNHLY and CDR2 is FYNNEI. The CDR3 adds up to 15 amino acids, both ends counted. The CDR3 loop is CASSESEATTAPSFS.